The 8 T cell receptor beta chains below all came from one sample that was sequenced in a study of vaccination effects on CD4 cells after COVID-19. The method was immunoSEQ multiplex PCR; TCRdb's version includes in-frame clones alone and lacks a portion of them. Of tens of thousands of clones in the sample, less than 80% are singletons; the top ten hold roughly 1.2%. These receptors have no identified antigens. ViraFEST expansion of antigen-specific CD4+ T cells with viral peptide pools preceded sequencing. Isolation of CD4+ T cells took place after less than twelve days of culture. Two-dose BNT162b2 or mRNA-1273 vaccination was given to participants. The sample was CD4+ T cells from PBMCs cultured with HCoV-229E spike peptides, taken after COVID-19 vaccination. These receptors originate from a human donor who received a COVID-19 vaccine.

The gene calls are TRBV2 and TRBJ1-1; the D is unclear. The V gene's germline CDR1 is SNHLY and CDR2 FYNNEI. This CDR3 is 12 amino acids long. The V gene lost 3 bases and the J gene lost 4 bases, with 6 bases spanning the gap. The CDR3 DNA follows: TGTGCCAGCAGTGAGTGGGGCACTGAAGCTTTCTTT. Amino acid sequence: CASSEWGTEAFF. Drawing the rest from reference TRBV2 and TRBJ1-1, the complete variable domain is EPEVTQTPSHQVTQMGQEVILRCVPISNHLYFYWYRQILGQKVEFLVSFYNNEISEKSEIFDDQFSVERPDGSNFTLKIRSTKLEDSAMYFCASSEWGTEAFFGQGTRLTVV.

V is TRBV3-1 (or the pseudogene TRBV3-2) and J is TRBJ2-5; 9 bases match TRBD1. Germline V gives CDR1 LGHDT, CDR2 YNNKEL (reference sequence). Trimming removed 1 base from V and 5 bases from J; junction bases left unmatched: 5. The length of the CDR3 is 15 residues. CDR3 in DNA: TGTGCCAGCAGCCAAGGGGACAGGGTAGGGGAGACCCAGTACTTC. Amino acids: CASSQGDRVGETQYF.

Only one count was recorded for this clone. The J gene is TRBJ2-7, the V gene TRBV6-5, with D perhaps TRBD1 or TRBD2 (6 bases each). V was trimmed by 7 bases and J by 5 bases, leaving 21 bases between them. CDR3 length equals 15 residues. From germline, CDR1 is MNHEY and CDR2 SVGAGI. CDR3: CASTERQGRNDEQYV. The CDR3 coding sequence is TGTGCCAGCACCGAGCGTCAGGGGAGGAACGACGAGCAGTACGTC.

Only a few counts were recorded for this clone. The V and J genes are TRBV5-4 and TRBJ2-7; 10 bases are shared with TRBD2. This CDR3 spans 15 amino acids. V was pared by 0 bases and J by 0 bases, with 0 bases of the junction left unmatched. Looked up from germline, CDR1 is SGHNT and CDR2 is YYREEE (reference sequence). CDR3 in amino acids: CASSLGLAGSYEQYV. CDR3 nucleotide sequence: TGTGCCAGCAGCTTGGGACTAGCGGGCTCCTACGAGCAGTACGTC.

This clone has just one count. The chain employs TRBV9 and TRBJ2-5, with 15 bases identical to TRBD2. Germline trimming cut 3 bases from V and 2 bases from J; bases unmatched to any gene: 5. The germline CDR1 and CDR2 sequences are SGDLS and YYNGEE. This CDR3 is built from 17 residues. CDR3 coding DNA: TGTGCCAGCAGCGCCGGGACTAGCGGGGGGCTACAAGAGACCCAGTACTTC. As protein: CASSAGTSGGLQETQYF.

The chain employs TRBV15 and TRBJ1-4; D unclear. CDR3 length: 14 residues. Germline CDR1 and CDR2: LNHNV and YYDKDF (reference sequence). The V and J ends lost 0 bases and 6 bases respectively, with 8 bases between them. In DNA form, the CDR3 reads TGTGCCACCAGCAGAGATACCGCTTATGAAAAACTGTTTTTT. Protein sequence: CATSRDTAYEKLFF.

The CDR3 loop reads CASRGQAGELFF. DNA of the CDR3: TGCGCCAGCAGAGGACAGGCCGGGGAGCTGTTTTTT. The chain has TRBV10-1 and TRBJ2-2, with 7 bases fitting TRBD1. The trim removed 6 bases at V and 6 bases at J, leaving 1 base unmatched. CDR3 length: 12 residues. CDR1 is WNHNN, CDR2 SYGVQD, per germline (reference sequence).

This clone was found a few times. The CDR3 reads CASSLGVAGANVLTF. The CDR3 DNA reads TGTGCCAGCAGCTTAGGCGTGGCAGGGGCCAACGTCCTGACTTTC. The V call is TRBV7-3, the J call TRBJ2-6; D unclear. Trimming shortened V by 2 bases and J by 4 bases, and 9 bases separated the two germline ends. Germline V gene lookup returns CDR1 SGHTA and CDR2 FQGTGA. The CDR3 has 15 amino acids.